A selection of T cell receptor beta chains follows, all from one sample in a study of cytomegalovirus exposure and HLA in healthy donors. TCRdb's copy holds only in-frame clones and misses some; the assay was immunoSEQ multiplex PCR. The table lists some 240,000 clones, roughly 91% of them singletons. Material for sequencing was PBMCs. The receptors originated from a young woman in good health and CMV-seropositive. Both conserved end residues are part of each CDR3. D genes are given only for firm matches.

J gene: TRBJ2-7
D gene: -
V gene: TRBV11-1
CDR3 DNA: TGTGCCAGCAGCCAAGCCCGGACGGGGAGGAGCTACGAGCAGTACTTC
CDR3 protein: CASSQARTGRSYEQYF

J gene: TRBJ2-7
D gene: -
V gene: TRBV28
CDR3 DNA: TGTGCCAGCAGTTTACTGCCGGGGGCCTACGAGCAGTACTTC
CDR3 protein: CASSLLPGAYEQYF

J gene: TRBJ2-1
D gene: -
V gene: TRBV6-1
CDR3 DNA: TGTGCCAGCAGTGATGGTGTGGGACTCTACAATGAGCAGTTCTTC
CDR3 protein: CASSDGVGLYNEQFF

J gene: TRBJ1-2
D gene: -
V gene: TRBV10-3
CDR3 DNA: TGTGCCATCAGCCCAACGTACTACTATGGCTACACCTTC
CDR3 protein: CAISPTYYYGYTF

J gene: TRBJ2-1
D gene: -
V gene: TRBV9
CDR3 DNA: TGTGCCAGCAGCCCCCGGAATCAGGGAAGGCAGTTCTTC
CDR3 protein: CASSPRNQGRQFF

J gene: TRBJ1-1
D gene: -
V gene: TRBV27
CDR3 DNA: TGTGCCAGCAGTTCACGACGGGGGAACACTGAAGCTTTCTTT
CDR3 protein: CASSSRRGNTEAFF

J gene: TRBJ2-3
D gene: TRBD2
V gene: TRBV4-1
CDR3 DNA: TGCGCCAGCAGCCTGAGACTAGCGGGAGGTAACCCGGCGGGTACGCAGTATTTT
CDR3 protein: CASSLRLAGGNPAGTQYF

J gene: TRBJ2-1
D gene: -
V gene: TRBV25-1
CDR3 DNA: TGTGCCAGCAGTGGGACGGAGGATCCGCACAATGAGCAGTTCTTC
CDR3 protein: CASSGTEDPHNEQFF

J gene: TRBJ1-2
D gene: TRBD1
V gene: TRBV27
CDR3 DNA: TGTGCCAGCAGTTTGGTACAGGGGGCTTCTAACTATGGCTACACCTTC
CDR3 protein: CASSLVQGASNYGYTF

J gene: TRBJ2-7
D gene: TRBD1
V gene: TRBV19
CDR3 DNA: TGTGCCAGTAGTACGGGCAGGGACAGCGAGCAGTACTTC
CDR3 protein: CASSTGRDSEQYF

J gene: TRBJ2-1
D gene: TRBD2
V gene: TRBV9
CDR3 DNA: TGTGCCAGCAGCAAGGGACTAGCGTTCTCCTACAATGAGCAGTTCTTC
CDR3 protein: CASSKGLAFSYNEQFF

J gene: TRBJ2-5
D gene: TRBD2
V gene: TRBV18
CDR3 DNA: TGTGCCAGCTCACCAGCGAGCGGGGCACAAGAGACCCAGTACTTC
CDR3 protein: CASSPASGAQETQYF

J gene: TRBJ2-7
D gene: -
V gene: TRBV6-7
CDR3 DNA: TGTGCCAGCAGTTACCCCGCCATTGGGGGAAACAGGGCCGATTTGTACGAGCAGTACTTC
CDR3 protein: CASSYPAIGGNRADLYEQYF

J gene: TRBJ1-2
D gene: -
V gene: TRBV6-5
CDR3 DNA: TGTGCCAGCAGTTACGGGGAGGGGAAATATGGCTACACCTTC
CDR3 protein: CASSYGEGKYGYTF

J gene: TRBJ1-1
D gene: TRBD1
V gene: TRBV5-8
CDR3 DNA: TGTGCCAGCAGATTGACAGGGGGGAACACTGAAGCTTTCTTT
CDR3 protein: CASRLTGGNTEAFF

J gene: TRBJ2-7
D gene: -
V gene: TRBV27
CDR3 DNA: TGTGCCAGCAGTTTACAAGCCTGGCCCCCGCGTCGGGACGAGCAGTACTTC
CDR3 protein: CASSLQAWPPRRDEQYF

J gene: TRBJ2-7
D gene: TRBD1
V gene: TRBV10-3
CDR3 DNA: TGTGCCATCAAACAGGGGGCTACCTACGAGCAGTACTTC
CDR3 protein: CAIKQGATYEQYF

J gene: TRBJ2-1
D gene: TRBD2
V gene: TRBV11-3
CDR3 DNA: TGTGCCAGCAGCTTAAGCCCACTAGCGGGAGGAATGGTTGAGCAGTTCTTC
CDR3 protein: CASSLSPLAGGMVEQFF

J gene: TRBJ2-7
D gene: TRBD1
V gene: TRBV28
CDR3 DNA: TGTGCCAGCAGCCTGGACAGGGATGAGCAGTACTTC
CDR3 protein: CASSLDRDEQYF

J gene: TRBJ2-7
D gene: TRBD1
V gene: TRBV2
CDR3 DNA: TGTGCCAGCACCCGGGACAGGGGAGAACCTACCTACGAGCAGTACTTC
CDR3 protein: CASTRDRGEPTYEQYF